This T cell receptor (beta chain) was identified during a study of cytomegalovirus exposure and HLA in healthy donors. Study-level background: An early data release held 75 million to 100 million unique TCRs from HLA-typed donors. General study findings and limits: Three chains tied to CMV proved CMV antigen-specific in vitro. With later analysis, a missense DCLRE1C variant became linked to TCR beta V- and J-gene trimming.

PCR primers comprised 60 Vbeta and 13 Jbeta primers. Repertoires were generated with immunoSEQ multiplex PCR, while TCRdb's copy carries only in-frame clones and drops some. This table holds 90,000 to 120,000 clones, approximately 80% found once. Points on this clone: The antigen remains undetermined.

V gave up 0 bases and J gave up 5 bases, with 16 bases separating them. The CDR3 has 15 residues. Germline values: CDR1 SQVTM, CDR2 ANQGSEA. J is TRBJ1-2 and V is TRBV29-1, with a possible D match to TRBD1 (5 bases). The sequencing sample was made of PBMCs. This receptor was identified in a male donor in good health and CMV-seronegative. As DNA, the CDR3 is TGCAGCGTTGAAGATTCAGTACAGGCGAGATATGGCTACACCTTC. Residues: CSVEDSVQARYGYTF. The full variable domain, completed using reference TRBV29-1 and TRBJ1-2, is SAVISQKPSRDICQRGTSLTIQCQVDSQVTMMFWYRQQPGQSLTLIATANQGSEATYESGFVIDKFPISRPNLTFSTLTVSNMSPEDSSIYLCSVEDSVQARYGYTFGSGTRLTVV.